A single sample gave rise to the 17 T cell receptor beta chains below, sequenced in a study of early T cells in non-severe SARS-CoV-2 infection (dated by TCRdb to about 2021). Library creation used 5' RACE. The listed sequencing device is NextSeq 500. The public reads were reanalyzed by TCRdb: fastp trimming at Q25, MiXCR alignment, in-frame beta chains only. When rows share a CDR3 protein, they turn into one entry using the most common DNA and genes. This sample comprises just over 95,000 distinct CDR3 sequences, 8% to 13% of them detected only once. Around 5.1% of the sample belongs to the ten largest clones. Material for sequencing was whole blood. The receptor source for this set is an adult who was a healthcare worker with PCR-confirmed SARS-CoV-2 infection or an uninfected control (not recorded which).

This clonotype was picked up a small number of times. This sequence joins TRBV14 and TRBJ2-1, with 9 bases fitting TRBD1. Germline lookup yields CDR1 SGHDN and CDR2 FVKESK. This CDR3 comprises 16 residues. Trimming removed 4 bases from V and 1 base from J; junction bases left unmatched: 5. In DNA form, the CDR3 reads TGTGCCAGCAGCCTCAACAGGGGGCCATCCTACAATGAGCAGTTCTTC. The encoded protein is CASSLNRGPSYNEQFF. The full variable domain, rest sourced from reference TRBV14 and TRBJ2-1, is EAGVTQFPSHSVIEKGQTVTLRCDPISGHDNLYWYRRVMGKEIKFLLHFVKESKQDESGMPNNRFLAERTGGTYSTLKVQPAELEDSGVYFCASSLNRGPSYNEQFFGPGTRLTVL.

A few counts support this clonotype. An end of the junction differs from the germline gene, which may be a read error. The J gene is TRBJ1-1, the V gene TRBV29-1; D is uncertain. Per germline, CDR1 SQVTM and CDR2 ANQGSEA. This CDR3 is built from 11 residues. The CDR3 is CSIDARTEAFF. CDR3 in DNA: TGCAGCATTGACGCGCGCACTGAAGCTTTCTTT. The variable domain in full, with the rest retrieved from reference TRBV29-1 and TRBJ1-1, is SAVISQKPSRDICQRGTSLTIQCQVDSQVTMMFWYRQQPGQSLTLIATANQGSEATYESGFVIDKFPISRPNLTFSTLTVSNMSPEDSSIYLCSIDARTEAFFGQGTRLTVV.

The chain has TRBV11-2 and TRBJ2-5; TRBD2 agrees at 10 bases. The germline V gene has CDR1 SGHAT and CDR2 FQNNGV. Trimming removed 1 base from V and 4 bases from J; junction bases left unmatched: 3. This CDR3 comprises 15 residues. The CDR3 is CASSLASSGRETQYF. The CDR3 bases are TGTGCCAGCAGCTTAGCATCTAGCGGGAGAGAGACCCAGTACTTC.

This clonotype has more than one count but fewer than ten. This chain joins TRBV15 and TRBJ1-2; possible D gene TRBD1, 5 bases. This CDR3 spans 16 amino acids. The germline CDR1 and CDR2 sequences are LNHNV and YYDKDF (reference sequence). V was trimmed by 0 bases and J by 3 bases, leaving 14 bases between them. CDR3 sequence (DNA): TGTGCCACCAGCAGAGATCGGGGCACCGCCCACTATGGCTACACCTTC. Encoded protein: CATSRDRGTAHYGYTF.

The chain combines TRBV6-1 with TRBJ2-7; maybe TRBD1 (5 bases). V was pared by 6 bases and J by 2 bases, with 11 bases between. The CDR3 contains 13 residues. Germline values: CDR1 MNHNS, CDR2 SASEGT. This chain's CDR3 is CASRKQDPYEQYF. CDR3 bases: TGTGCCAGCAGGAAACAGGACCCCTACGAGCAGTACTTC.

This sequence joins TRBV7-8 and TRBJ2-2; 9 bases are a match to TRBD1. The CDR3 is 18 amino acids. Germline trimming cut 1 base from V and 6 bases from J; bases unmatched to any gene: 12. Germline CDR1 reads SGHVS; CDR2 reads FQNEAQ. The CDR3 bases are TGTGCCAGCAGCTTAGAGGTCCCCGGGACAGGGTTTTCCGGGGAGCTGTTTTTT. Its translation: CASSLEVPGTGFSGELFF.

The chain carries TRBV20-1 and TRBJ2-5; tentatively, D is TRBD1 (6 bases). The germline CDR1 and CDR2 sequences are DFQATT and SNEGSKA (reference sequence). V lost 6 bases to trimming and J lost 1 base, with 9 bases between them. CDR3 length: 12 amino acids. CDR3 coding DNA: TGCAGTGCCACAGGGCGCCAAGAGACCCAGTACTTC. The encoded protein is CSATGRQETQYF.

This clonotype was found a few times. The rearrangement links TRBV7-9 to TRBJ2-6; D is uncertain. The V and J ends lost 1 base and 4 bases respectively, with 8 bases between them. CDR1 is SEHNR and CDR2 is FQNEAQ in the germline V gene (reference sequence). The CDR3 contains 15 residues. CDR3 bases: TGTGCCAGCAGCTTAGTCGTGGCCGGGGCCAACGTCCTGACTTTC. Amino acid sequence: CASSLVVAGANVLTF.

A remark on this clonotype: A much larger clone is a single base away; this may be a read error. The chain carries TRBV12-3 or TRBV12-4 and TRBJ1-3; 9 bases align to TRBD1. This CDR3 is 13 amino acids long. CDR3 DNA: TGTGCCAGCAGTCCGACAGGGGGAAACACCAAATATTTT. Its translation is CASSPTGGNTKYF.

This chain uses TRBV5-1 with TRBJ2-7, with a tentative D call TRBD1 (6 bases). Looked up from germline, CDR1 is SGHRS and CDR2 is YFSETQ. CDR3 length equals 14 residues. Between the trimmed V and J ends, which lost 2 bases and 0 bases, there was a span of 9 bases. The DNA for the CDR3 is TGCGCCAGCAGCTTCCGGACAGACTCCTACGAGCAGTACTTC. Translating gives CASSFRTDSYEQYF.

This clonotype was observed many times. The CDR3 region has the DNA TGTGCCAGCAGTGTGGTTAATGAGCAGTTCTTC. This codes for CASSVVNEQFF. The J gene is TRBJ2-1, the V gene TRBV2; D ambiguous. Germline lookup yields CDR1 SNHLY and CDR2 FYNNEI. The CDR3 sequence is 11 residues long. Trimming pared 4 bases from V and 7 bases from J, leaving 5 bases between.

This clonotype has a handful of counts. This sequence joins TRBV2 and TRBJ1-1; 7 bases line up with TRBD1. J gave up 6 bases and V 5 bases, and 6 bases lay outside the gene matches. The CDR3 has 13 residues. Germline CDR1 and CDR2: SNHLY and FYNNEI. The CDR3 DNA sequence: TGTGCCAGCAGTACAGGGGTAAGCCCTGAAGCTTTCTTT. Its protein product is CASSTGVSPEAFF.

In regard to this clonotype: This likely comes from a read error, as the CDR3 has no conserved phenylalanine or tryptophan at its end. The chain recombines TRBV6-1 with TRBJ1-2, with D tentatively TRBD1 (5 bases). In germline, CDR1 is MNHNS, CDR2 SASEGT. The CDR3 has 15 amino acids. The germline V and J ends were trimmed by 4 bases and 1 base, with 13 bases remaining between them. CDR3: CASSAGTALNYGYTY. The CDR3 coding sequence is TGTGCCAGCAGTGCCGGGACGGCCCTTAACTATGGCTACACCTAC.

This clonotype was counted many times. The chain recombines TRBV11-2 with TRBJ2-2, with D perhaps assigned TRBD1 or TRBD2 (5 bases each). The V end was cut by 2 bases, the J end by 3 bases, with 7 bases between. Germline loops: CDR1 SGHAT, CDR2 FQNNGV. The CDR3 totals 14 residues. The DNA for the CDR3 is TGTGCCAGCAGCTTATTGGGACACACCGGGGAGCTGTTTTTT. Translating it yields CASSLLGHTGELFF.

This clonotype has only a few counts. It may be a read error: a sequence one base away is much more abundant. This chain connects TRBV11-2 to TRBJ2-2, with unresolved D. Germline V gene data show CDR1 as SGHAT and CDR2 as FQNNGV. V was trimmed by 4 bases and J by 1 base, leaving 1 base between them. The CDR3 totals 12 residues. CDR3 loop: CASSWNTGELFF. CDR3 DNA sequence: TGTGCCAGCAGCTGGAACACCGGGGAGCTGTTTTTT.

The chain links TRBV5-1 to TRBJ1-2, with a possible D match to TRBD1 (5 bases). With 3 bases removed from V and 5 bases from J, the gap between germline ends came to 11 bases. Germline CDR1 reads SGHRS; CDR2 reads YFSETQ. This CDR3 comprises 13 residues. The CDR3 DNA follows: TGCGCCAGCAGCTCGGACGGGGCTTATGGCTACACCTTC. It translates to CASSSDGAYGYTF.

CDR3 sequence: CASSHRTSSRETQYF. The CDR3 DNA follows: TGTGCCAGCAGCCATCGGACTAGCAGCAGAGAGACCCAGTACTTC. The V call is TRBV11-1, the J call TRBJ2-5, with 8 bases identical to TRBD2. CDR1 SGHAT and CDR2 FQDESV come from the germline V gene (reference sequence). Trimming took 5 bases from V and 4 from J; bases not matched to a gene: 9. The length of the CDR3 is 15 residues.